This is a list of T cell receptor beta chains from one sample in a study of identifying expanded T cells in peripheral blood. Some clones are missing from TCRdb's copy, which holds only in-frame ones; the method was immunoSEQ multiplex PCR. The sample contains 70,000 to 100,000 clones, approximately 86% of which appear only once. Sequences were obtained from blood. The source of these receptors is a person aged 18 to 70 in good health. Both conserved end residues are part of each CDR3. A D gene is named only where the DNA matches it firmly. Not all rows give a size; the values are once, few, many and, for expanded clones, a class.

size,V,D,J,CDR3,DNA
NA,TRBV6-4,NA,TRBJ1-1,CASSDSSLTEAFF,TGTGCCAGCAGTGACTCGTCCCTGACTGAAGCTTTCTTT
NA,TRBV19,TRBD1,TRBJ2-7,CASGTGRYEQYF,TGTGCCAGTGGGACAGGGCGCTACGAGCAGTACTTC
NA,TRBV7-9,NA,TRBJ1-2,CATLTSPVQGYGYTF,TGTGCCACCCTAACGTCCCCAGTTCAGGGCTATGGCTACACCTTC
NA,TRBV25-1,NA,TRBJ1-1,CANSNLGHPITEAFF,TGTGCCAACTCGAATCTGGGACACCCGATAACTGAAGCTTTCTTT
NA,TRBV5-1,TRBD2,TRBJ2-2,CASSLRGERNTGELFF,TGCGCCAGCAGCTTGCGGGGGGAACGGAACACCGGGGAGCTGTTTTTT
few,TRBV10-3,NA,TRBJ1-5,CAISESGLQPQHF,TGTGCCATCAGTGAGTCGGGCCTCCAGCCCCAGCATTTT
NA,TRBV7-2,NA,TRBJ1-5,CASSPDRTNQPQHF,TGTGCCAGCAGCCCCGACAGGACAAATCAGCCCCAGCATTTT
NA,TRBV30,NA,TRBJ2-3,CAWTLSGVRTDTQYF,TGTGCCTGGACTCTGTCGGGTGTTCGCACAGATACGCAGTATTTT
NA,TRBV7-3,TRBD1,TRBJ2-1,CASSRDRGPYNEQFF,TGTGCCAGCAGCCGCGACAGGGGGCCCTACAATGAGCAGTTCTTC
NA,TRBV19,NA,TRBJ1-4,CASSFILQYGEKLFF,TGTGCCAGTAGCTTTATTCTACAGTATGGAGAAAAACTGTTTTTT
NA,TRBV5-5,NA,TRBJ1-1,CASSLLVGTEAFF,TGTGCCAGCAGCTTATTAGTAGGCACTGAAGCTTTCTTT
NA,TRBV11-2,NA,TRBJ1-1,CASSLRSLNSLFF,TGTGCCAGCAGTCTAAGGTCCCTCAACAGTCTTTTCTTT
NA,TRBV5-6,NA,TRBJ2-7,CASSSRYEQYF,TGTGCCAGCAGCTCGCGATACGAGCAGTACTTC
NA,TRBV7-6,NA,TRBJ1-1,CASSQSSWTEAFF,TGTGCCAGCTCCCAATCGAGTTGGACTGAAGCTTTCTTT
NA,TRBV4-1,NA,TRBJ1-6,CASSSNTLTVSSPLHF,TGCGCCAGCAGCTCCAACACGTTGACGGTTTCCTCACCCCTCCACTTT
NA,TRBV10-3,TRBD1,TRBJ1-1,CAISSGTVNTEAFF,TGTGCCATCAGTTCCGGGACAGTGAACACTGAAGCTTTCTTT
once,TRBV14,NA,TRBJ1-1,CASSQQVGTEAFF,TGTGCCAGCAGCCAACAAGTTGGCACTGAAGCTTTCTTT
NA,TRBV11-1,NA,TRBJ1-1,CATTTHHELNTEAFF,TGTGCCACGACAACCCATCATGAGCTAAACACTGAAGCTTTCTTT